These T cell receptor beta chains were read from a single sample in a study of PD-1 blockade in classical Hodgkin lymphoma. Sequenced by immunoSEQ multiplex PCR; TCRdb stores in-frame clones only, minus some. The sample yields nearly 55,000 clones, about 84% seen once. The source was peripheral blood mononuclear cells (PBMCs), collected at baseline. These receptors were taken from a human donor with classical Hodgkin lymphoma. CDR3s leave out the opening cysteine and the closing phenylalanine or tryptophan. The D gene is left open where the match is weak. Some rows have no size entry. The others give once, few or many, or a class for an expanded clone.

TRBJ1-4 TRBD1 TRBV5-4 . ASSRSPGQLTTNEKLF
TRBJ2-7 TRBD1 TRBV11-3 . ASSSTRDSRSYEQY
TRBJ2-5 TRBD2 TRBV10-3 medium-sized AISNSAGKHQETQY
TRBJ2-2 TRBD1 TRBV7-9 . ASSLLTGYTGELF
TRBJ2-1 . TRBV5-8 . ASSLGQWGGGEQF
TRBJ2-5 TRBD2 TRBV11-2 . ASSQGSSGRGETQY
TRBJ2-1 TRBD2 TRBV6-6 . ASSSPTSGSYNEQF
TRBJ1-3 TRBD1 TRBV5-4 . ASSKGATGNTIY
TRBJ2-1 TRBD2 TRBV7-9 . ASSLAGVYNEQF
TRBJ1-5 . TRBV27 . ASSLGTSNQPQH
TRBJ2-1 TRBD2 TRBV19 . ASSIGAGGPGNEQF
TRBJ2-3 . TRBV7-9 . ASSSARGATDTQY
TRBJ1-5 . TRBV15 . ATSRERASNQPQH
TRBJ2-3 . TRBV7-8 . ASSTLRWLDTQY
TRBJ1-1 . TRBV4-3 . ASSQDVPGSSTEAF
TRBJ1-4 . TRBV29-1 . SVAGRLNEKLF
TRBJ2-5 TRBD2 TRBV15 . ATSRDPGGGETQY
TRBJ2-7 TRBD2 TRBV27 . ASSFKPPSGSSYEQY